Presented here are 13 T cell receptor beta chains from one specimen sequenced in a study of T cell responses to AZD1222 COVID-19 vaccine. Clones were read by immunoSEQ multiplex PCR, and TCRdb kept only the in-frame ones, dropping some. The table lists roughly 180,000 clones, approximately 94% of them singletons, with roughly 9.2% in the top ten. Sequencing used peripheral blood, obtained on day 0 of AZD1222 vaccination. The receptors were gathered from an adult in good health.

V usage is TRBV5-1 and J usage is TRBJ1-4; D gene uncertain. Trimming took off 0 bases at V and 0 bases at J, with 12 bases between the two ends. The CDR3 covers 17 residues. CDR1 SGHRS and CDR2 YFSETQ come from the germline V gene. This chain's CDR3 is CASSLGAGGATNEKLFF. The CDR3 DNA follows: TGCGCCAGCAGCTTGGGCGCAGGCGGGGCAACTAATGAAAAACTGTTTTTT.

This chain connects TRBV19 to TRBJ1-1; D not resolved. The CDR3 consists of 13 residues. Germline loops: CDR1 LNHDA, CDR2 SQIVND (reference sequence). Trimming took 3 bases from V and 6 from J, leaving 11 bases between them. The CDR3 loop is CASSIEGGPEAFF. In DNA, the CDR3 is TGTGCCAGTAGTATTGAGGGCGGACCTGAAGCTTTCTTT.

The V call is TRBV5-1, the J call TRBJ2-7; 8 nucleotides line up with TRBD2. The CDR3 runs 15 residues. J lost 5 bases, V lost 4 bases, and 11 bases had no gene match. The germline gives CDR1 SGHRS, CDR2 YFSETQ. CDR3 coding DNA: TGCGCCAGCAGCCGGGAGGGTACGGGCGGCCACGAGCAGTACTTC. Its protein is CASSREGTGGHEQYF.

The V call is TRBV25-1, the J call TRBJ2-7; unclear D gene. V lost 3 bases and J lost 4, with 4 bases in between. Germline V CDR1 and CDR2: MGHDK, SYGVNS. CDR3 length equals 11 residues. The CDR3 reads CASSETYEQYF. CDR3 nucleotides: TGTGCCAGCAGTGAGACTTACGAGCAGTACTTC.

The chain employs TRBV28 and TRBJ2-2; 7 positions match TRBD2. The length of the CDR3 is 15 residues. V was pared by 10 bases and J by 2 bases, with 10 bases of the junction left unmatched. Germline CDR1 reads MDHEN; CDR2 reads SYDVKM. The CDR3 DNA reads TGTGCCACCCCGGGGGAGGGCCCCAACACCGGGGAGCTGTTTTTT. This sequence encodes CATPGEGPNTGELFF.

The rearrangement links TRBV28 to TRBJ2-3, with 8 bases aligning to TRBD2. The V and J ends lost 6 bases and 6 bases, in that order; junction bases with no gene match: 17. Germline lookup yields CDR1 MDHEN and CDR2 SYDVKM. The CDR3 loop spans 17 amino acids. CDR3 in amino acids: CASRAAGMTSVRDTQYF. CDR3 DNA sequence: TGTGCCAGCAGAGCGGCAGGGATGACTAGCGTTCGGGATACGCAGTATTTT.

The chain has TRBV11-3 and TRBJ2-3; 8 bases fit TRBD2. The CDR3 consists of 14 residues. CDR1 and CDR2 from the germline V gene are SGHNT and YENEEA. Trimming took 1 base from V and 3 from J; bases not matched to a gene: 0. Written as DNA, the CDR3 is TGTGCCAGCAGCTTAGCTAGCGGGACAGATACGCAGTATTTT. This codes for CASSLASGTDTQYF.

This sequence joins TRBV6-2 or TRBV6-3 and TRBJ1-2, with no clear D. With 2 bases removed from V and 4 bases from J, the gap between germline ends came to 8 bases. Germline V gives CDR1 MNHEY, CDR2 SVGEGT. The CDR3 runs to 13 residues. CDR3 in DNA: TGTGCCAGCAGTTACAGTCCCTCCTATGGCTACACCTTC. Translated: CASSYSPSYGYTF.

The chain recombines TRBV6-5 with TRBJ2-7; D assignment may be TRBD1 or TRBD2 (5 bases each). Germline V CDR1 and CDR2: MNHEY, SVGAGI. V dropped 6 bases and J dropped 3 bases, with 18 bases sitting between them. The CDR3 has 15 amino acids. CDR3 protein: CASSRTGTADYEQYF. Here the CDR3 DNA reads TGTGCCAGCAGCCGAACCGGGACCGCTGACTACGAGCAGTACTTC.

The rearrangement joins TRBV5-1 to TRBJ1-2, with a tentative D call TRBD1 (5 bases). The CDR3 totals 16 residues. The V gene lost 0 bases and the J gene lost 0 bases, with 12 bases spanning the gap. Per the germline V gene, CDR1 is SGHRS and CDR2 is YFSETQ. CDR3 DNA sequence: TGCGCCAGCAGCTTGGAAAGGGACGGACCTAACTATGGCTACACCTTC. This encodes CASSLERDGPNYGYTF.

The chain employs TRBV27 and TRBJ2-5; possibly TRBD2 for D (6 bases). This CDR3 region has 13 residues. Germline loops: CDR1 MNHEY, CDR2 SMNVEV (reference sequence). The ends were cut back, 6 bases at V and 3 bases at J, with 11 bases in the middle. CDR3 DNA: TGTGCCAGCAGCCGGGGGACGGAAGAGACCCAGTACTTC. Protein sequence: CASSRGTEETQYF.

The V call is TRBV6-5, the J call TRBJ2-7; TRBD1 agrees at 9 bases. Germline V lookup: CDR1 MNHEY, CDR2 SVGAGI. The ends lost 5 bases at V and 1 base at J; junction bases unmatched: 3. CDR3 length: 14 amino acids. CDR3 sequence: CASSIGTGSYEQYF. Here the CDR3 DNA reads TGTGCCAGCAGTATCGGGACAGGGTCCTACGAGCAGTACTTC.

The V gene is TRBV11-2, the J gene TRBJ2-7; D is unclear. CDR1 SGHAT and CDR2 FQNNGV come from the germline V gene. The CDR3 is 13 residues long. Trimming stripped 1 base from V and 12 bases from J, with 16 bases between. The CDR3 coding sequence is TGTGCCAGCAGCTTAGGACGGACCTACGGACGGTACTTC. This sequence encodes CASSLGRTYGRYF.